A selection of T cell receptor beta chains follows, all from one sample in a study of shared clonotypes between healthy human individuals. Data came from immunoSEQ multiplex PCR; TCRdb stores just in-frame clones and leaves some out. The sample shows approximately 2.4 million clones, almost 96% of them seen only once. The specimen was naive CD4+ T cells sorted from blood. The receptors here all came from a man younger than 30 in good health. Each CDR3 is given without its conserved first and last residue. Only some rows state a clone size, as once, few, many or a class for expanded clones.

J gene | clone size | V gene | CDR3 protein
TRBJ2-1 | once | TRBV11-3 | ASSLGLRFASGNSTNEQF
TRBJ2-2 | once | TRBV10-3 | ATTGQENTGELF
TRBJ2-3 | - | TRBV27 | ARRKTTGGYLTDTQY
TRBJ2-7 | - | TRBV5-1 | ASRTSGSYEQY
- | - | TRBV6-5 | ASSYSTSGSHHEQY
TRBJ2-7 | once | TRBV4-1 | ASSQDLWAYEQY
TRBJ1-2 | - | TRBV7-9 | ASSQNYGYT
TRBJ1-2 | - | TRBV5-6 | ASSLTGTKVGYT
TRBJ2-7 | - | TRBV5-1 | ASSLLSGSSSYEQY
TRBJ2-2 | - | TRBV7-9 | ASPRPATNTGELF
TRBJ2-1 | - | TRBV20-1 | SARTDEQF
TRBJ2-7 | - | TRBV7-2 | ASSLLTGGPGY
TRBJ1-2 | - | TRBV11-2 | ASSPRQGVDYGYT
TRBJ2-7 | - | TRBV28 | ASARTGFSYEQY
TRBJ2-7 | - | TRBV19 | ASSCSGEPSYEQY
TRBJ1-3 | once | TRBV30 | AWSAVRDSSGNTIY
TRBJ1-6 | - | TRBV18 | ASFRDRQSEVH
TRBJ1-2 | - | TRBV5-1 | ASGGKVGGDYGYT
TRBJ2-7 | - | TRBV6-1 | ASSRDAGAEQY
TRBJ2-2 | once | TRBV4-1 | ASSQGELPMTGELF
TRBJ2-2 | - | TRBV6-6 | ASSVAGELF
TRBJ1-1 | - | TRBV9 | ASSRDAERVEAF
TRBJ2-5 | - | TRBV6-5 | ASSPNRQGTQY
TRBJ1-1 | - | TRBV5-1 | ASSREQGSRMNTEAF
TRBJ2-1 | - | TRBV10-3 | AISELVAGGREQF
TRBJ2-7 | - | TRBV7-7 | ASSLGRGNEQY
TRBJ1-4 | once | TRBV6-1 | ASSEVRVITNEKLF
TRBJ1-4 | - | TRBV30 | AWSFQGTGEKLF
TRBJ1-4 | - | TRBV30 | AWRTAEKLF
TRBJ2-7 | - | TRBV30 | AWSLGIVQGKSSYEQY
TRBJ2-7 | - | TRBV6-1 | ASSGQLYEQY
TRBJ1-4 | - | TRBV25-1 | ASSGTDNEKLF
TRBJ2-2 | - | TRBV30 | ASIRTENTGELF
TRBJ2-1 | - | TRBV4-2 | ASSQVAGNEQF
TRBJ1-5 | - | TRBV19 | ASSWDRLNQPQH
TRBJ2-1 | - | TRBV30 | AWSNGRNEQF
TRBJ2-2 | - | TRBV29-1 | SGFGRFAGELF
TRBJ2-5 | - | TRBV7-9 | ASSSGLGQETQY
TRBJ2-1 | - | TRBV9 | ASSVGRLNYNEQF
TRBJ2-3 | - | TRBV7-3 | ASSSQTSGGYTDTQY
TRBJ2-2 | - | TRBV30 | AWRGAGANTGELF
TRBJ2-5 | - | TRBV7-9 | ASSFSGTVVTETQY
TRBJ2-4 | - | TRBV28 | ASMRGTGAKTNIQY
TRBJ1-2 | - | TRBV10-2 | ASRPTGGDRYGYT
TRBJ2-3 | once | TRBV19 | ASSRGLYTDTQY